This T cell receptor beta chain was sequenced during a study of cytomegalovirus exposure and HLA in healthy donors. Background on the study: Early on, a data release was issued that held approximately 78 million unique TCRs from HLA-typed donors.

Germline CDR1 reads SQVTM; CDR2 reads ANQGSEA. V lost 7 bases and J 3 bases, leaving 13 bases between the germline ends. The CDR3 has 13 amino acids. As for this clone: Its specificity is not known.

13 Jbeta primers and 60 Vbeta primers were used for the PCR. Repertoires were generated with immunoSEQ multiplex PCR, while TCRdb's copy carries only in-frame clones and drops some. Of under 90,000 clones listed, 65% to 75% are singletons. Study-level points and caveats: For TCR beta chains, V- and J-gene trimming was later linked to a missense DCLRE1C variant.

Input material: PBMCs. The clonotype was recovered from a man aged 40-50 years in good health and CMV-seropositive. V usage is TRBV29-1 and J usage is TRBJ1-5; D unclear. The CDR3 nucleotides are TGCAGCGCCGGGGAGCCGGACAATCAGCCCCAGCATTTT. Protein sequence: CSAGEPDNQPQHF.